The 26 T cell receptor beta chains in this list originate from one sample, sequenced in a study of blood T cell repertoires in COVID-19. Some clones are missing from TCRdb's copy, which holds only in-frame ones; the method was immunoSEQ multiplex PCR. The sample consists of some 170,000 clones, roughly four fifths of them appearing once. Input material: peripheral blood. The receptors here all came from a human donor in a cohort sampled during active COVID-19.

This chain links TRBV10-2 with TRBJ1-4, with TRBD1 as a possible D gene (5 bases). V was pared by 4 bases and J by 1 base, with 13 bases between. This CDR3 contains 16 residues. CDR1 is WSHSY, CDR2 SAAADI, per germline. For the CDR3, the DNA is TGCGCCAGCAGTGCCAGGGCAAGGGGAACTAATGAAAAACTGTTTTTT. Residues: CASSARARGTNEKLFF.

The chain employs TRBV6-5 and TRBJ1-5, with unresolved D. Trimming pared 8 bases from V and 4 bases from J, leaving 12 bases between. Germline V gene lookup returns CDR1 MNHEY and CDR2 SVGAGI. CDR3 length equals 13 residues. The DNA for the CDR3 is TGTGCCAGCCGGGAGGGAACGAATCAGCCCCAGCATTTT. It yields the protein CASREGTNQPQHF.

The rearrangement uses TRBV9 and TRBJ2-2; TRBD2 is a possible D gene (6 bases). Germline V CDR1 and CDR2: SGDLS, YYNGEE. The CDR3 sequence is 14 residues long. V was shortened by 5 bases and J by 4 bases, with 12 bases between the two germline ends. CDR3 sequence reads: CASRGGGITGELFF. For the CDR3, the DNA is TGTGCCAGCAGGGGGGGAGGAATCACCGGGGAGCTGTTTTTT. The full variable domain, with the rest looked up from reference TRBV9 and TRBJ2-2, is DSGVTQTPKHLITATGQRVTLRCSPRSGDLSVYWYQQSLDQGLQFLIQYYNGEERAKGNILERFSAQQFPDLHSELNLSSLELGDSALYFCASRGGGITGELFFGEGSRLTVL.

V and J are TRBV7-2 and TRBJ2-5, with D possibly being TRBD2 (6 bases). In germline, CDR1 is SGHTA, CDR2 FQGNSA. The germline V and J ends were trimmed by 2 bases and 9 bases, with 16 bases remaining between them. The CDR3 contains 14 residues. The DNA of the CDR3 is TGTGCCAGCAGCTTAACGGGCCCCTCGGGGGCCCAGTACTTC. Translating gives CASSLTGPSGAQYF.

CDR3 DNA: TGTGCCATCAGTGAAGTACAGCGGTCCGAGCAGTACTTC. Its protein is CAISEVQRSEQYF. The chain joins TRBV10-3 to TRBJ2-7; D perhaps matches TRBD2 (5 bases). The CDR3 has 13 residues. The germline V and J ends were trimmed by 3 bases and 6 bases, with 12 bases remaining between them. The germline V gene has CDR1 ENHRY and CDR2 SYGVKD.

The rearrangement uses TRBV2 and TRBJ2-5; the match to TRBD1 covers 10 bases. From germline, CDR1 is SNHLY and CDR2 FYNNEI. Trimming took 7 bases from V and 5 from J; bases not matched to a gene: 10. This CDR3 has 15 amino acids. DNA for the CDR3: TGTGCCAGCAAGGAGAGGACAGGGGGTAGCGAGACCCAGTACTTC. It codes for CASKERTGGSETQYF.

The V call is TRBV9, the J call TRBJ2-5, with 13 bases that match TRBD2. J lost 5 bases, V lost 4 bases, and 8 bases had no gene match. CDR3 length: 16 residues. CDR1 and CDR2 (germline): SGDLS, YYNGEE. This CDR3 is CASSSRLAGGLETQYF. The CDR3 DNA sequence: TGTGCCAGCAGCTCCCGACTAGCGGGGGGCTTGGAGACCCAGTACTTC.

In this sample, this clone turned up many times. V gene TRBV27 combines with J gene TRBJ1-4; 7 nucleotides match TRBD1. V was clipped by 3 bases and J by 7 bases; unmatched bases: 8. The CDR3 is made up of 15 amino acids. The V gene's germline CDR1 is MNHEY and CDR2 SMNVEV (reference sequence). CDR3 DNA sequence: TGTGCCAGCAGTTTGAGGAACAGGGGTGGTGAAAAACTGTTTTTT. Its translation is CASSLRNRGGEKLFF. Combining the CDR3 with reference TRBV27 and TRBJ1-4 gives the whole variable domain EAQVTQNPRYLITVTGKKLTVTCSQNMNHEYMSWYRQDPGLGLRQIYYSMNVEVTDKGDVPEGYKVSRKEKRNFPLILESPSPNQTSLYFCASSLRNRGGEKLFFGSGTQLSVL.

CDR3 region: CATSDYGQDLYNEQFF. In DNA form, the CDR3 reads TGTGCCACCAGTGATTACGGACAGGATCTTTACAATGAGCAGTTCTTC. This chain connects TRBV24-1 to TRBJ2-1; the match to TRBD1 covers 7 bases. Per the germline V gene, CDR1 is KGHDR and CDR2 is SFDVKD. Trimming cost V 2 bases and J 4 bases; bases outside gene matches: 7. The CDR3 totals 16 residues.

Here the CDR3 reads CASSPLGGKEDGYTF. DNA of the CDR3: TGTGCCAGCTCACCATTAGGGGGCAAGGAGGATGGCTACACCTTC. The chain links TRBV18 to TRBJ1-2; 7 bases are a match to TRBD1. V trimming: 2 bases; J trimming: 6 bases; junction bases outside the gene matches: 9. Germline CDR1 is KGHSH and CDR2 is LQKENI. The CDR3 has 15 residues.

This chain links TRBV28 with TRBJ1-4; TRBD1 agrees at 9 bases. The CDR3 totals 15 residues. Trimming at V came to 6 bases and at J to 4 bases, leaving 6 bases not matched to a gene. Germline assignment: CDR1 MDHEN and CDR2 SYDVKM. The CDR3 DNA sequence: TGTGCCAGCAGATTTCTGGGACAGGGTAATGAAAAACTGTTTTTT. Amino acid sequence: CASRFLGQGNEKLFF.

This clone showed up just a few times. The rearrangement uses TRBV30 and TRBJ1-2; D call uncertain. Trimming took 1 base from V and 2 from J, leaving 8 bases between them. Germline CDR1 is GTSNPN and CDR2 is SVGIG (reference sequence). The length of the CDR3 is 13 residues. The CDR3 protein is CAWSAGRNYGYTF. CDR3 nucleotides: TGTGCCTGGAGTGCCGGCAGGAACTATGGCTACACCTTC.

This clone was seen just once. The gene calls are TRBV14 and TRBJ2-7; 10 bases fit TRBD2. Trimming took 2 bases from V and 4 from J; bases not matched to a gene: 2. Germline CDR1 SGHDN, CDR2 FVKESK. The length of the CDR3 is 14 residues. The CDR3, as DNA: TGTGCCAGCAGCCAACTAGCGGGGGTATACGAGCAGTACTTC. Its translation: CASSQLAGVYEQYF.

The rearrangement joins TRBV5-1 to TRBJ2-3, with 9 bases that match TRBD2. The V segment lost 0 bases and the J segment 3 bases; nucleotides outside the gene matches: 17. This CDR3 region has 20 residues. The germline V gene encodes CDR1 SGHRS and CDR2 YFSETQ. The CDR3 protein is CASSLGRGRANSLLTDTQYF. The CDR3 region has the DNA TGCGCCAGCAGCTTGGGACGCGGGAGGGCCAACTCGCTGCTAACAGATACGCAGTATTTT.

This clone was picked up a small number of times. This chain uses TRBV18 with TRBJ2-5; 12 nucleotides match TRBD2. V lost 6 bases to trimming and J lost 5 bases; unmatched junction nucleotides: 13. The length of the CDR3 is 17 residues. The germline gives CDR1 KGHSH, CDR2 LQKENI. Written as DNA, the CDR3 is TGTGCCAGCTCGCCGACTAGCGGGGGTCGTAGTTCCGAGACCCAGTACTTC. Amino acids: CASSPTSGGRSSETQYF.

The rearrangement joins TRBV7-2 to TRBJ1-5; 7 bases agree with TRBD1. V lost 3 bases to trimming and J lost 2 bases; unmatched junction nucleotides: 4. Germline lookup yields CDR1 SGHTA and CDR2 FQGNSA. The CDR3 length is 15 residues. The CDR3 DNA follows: TGTGCCAGCAGCTTGGTAACAGGGGGCAATCAGCCCCAGCATTTT. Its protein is CASSLVTGGNQPQHF.

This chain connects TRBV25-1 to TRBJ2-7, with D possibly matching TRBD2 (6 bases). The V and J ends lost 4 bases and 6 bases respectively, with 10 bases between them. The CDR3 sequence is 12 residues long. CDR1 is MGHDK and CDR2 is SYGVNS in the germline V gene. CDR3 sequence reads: CASSGLSGEQYF. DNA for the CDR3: TGTGCCAGCAGTGGTCTTAGCGGCGAGCAGTACTTC.

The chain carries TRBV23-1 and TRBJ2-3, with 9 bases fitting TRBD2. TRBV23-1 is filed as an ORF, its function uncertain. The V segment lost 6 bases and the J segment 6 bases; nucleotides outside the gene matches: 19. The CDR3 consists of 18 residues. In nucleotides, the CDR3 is TGCGCCAGCAGCCCAAAAGGGGCGGGGGGGCGGCGACGCGATACGCAGTATTTT. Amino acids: CASSPKGAGGRRRDTQYF.

CDR3 nucleotide sequence: TGTGCCAGCAGCCTAGGGACAGGGGGTGGCTACACCTTC. This sequence encodes CASSLGTGGGYTF. V usage is TRBV5-6 and J usage is TRBJ1-2; 11 bases agree with TRBD1. The CDR3 runs to 13 residues. V shed 4 bases and J 7 bases; nucleotides not matched to a gene: 3. CDR1 is SGHDT and CDR2 is YYEEEE in the germline V gene.

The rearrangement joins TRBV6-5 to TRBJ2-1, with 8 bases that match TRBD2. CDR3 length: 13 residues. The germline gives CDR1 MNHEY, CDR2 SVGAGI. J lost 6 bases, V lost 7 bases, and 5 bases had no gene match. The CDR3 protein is CASKQRELNEQFF. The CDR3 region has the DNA TGTGCCAGCAAGCAGCGGGAGCTCAATGAGCAGTTCTTC.

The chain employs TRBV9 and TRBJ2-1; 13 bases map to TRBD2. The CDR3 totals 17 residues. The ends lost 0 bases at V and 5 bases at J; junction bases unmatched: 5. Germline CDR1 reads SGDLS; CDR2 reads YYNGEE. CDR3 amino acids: CASSVDPGTSGNNEQFF. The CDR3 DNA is TGTGCCAGCAGCGTAGATCCCGGGACTAGCGGGAACAATGAGCAGTTCTTC.

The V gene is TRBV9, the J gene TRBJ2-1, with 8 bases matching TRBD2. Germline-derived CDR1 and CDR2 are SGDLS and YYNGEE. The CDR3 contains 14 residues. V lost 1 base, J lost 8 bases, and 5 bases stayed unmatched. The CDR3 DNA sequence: TGTGCCAGCAGCGTAAGCGGGAGTAGGGATGAGCAGTTCTTC. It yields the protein CASSVSGSRDEQFF.

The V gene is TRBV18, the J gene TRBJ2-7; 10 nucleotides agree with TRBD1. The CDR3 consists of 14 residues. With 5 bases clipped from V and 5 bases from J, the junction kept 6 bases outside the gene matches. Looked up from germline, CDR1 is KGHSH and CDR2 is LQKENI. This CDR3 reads CASSWTGGGNEQYF. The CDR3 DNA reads TGTGCCAGCTCATGGACAGGGGGAGGGAACGAGCAGTACTTC.

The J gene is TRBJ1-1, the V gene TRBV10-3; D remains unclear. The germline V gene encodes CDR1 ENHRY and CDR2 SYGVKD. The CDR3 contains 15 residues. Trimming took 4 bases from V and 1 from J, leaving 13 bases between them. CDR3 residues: CAISGAREQNTEAFF. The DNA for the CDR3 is TGTGCCATCAGTGGTGCTCGGGAGCAGAACACTGAAGCTTTCTTT.

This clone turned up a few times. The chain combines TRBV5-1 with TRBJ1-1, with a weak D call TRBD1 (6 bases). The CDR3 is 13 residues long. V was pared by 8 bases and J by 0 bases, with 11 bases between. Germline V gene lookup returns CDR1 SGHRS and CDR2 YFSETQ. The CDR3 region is CARKQGLNTEAFF. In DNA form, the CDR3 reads TGCGCCAGGAAACAGGGTTTGAACACTGAAGCTTTCTTT.

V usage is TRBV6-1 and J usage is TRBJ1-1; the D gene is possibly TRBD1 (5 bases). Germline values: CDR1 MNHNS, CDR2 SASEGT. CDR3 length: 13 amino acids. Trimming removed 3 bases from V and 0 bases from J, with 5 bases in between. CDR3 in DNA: TGTGCCAGCAGTGAGACAGTGAACACTGAAGCTTTCTTT. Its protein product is CASSETVNTEAFF.